This T cell receptor (beta chain) was sequenced during a study of T cells after yellow fever vaccination. From the 5' RACE reads, TCRdb called clonotypes with MiXCR, one entry per CDR3 protein. This sample yields 55,000 to 70,000 distinct CDR3 sequences, of which approximately 6.1% are seen a single time; about 40% belongs to the top ten. In this sample, this clonotype turned up many times. CDR1 and CDR2 from the germline V gene are SGHTA and FQGTGA. The CDR3 has 17 amino acids. V lost 2 bases and J lost 0, with 14 bases in between. The TCR originated in a young man who received the YFV17D yellow fever vaccine. This chain uses TRBV7-3 with TRBJ2-1, with a possible D match to TRBD2 (7 bases). The specimen was CD8+ T cells sorted from PBMCs, collected approximately 40 days after the first yellow fever vaccination. The CDR3: CASSLLEGGSSYNEQFF. The CDR3, as DNA: TGTGCCAGCAGCTTATTAGAGGGGGGGAGCTCCTACAATGAGCAGTTCTTC. Filled out from reference TRBV7-3 and TRBJ2-1, the complete variable domain reads GAGVSQTPSNKVTEKGKYVELRCDPISGHTALYWYRQSLGQGPEFLIYFQGTGAADDSGLPNDRFFAVRPEGSVSTLKIQRTERGDSAVYLCASSLLEGGSSYNEQFFGPGTRLTVL.